The present T cell receptor (beta chain) was sequenced within a study of response to subunit inactivated influenza vaccine. General study points: Each seasonal influenza vaccination, the authors suggested, recruits few new T cells.

This clonotype has only one observation. Its antigen is unknown. V lost 4 bases and J lost 6, with 16 bases in between. Germline V gives CDR1 KGHDR, CDR2 SFDVKD. The CDR3 sequence is 15 residues long. TCRdb processed the RT-PCR reads anew with MiXCR; each CDR3 protein has one entry. The sample holds under 950,000 distinct CDR3 sequences, about 20% seen once. The TCR comes from a man in his fifties who received an inactivated influenza vaccine. The chain has TRBV24-1 and TRBJ2-3; no clear D. The sequencing used PBMCs from blood, collected about 5 days after vaccination. This CDR3 reads CATSEPYPGEDTQYF. CDR3 in DNA: TGTGCCACCAGTGAGCCTTACCCCGGTGAGGATACGCAGTATTTT.